This T cell receptor beta chain was found in a study of response to subunit inactivated influenza vaccine (dated by TCRdb to 2016 to 2018). With regard to the full study: To follow how T cells responded to a trivalent subunit inactivated influenza vaccine, the researchers relied on deep quantitative profiling of the T cell receptor repertoire. Summary of the overall study and its limitations: According to the authors, only a limited number of new T cells may be recruited by each seasonal influenza vaccination.

In this sample, this clonotype turned up a few times. It has no known antigen specificity. Base qualities are not recorded, but no much larger clone differs from it by a single base. To prepare the library, RT-PCR was applied. The sequencing machine was an Illumina HiSeq 2500. TCRdb trimmed public reads at Q25 via fastp, called clones via MiXCR and kept in-frame beta chains. Rows are combined by CDR3 protein, so each entry shows the most common genes and DNA. In this sample the table shows 530,000 or so distinct CDR3 sequences, 12% to 15% of which occur a single time. The ten top clones hold approximately 10% of the sample. Sequences DFQATT (CDR1) and SNEGSKA (CDR2) are obtained from the germline V gene (reference sequence). The CDR3 spans 13 residues, from the cysteine through the phenylalanine. Left in the record is the CDR3 DNA by itself, 39 bases read in frame from the first base. Trimmed from V: 3 bases; trimmed from J: 2 bases; junction bases lacking a gene match: 3.

The receptor comes from a man in his forties or fifties who received an inactivated influenza vaccine. Donor details come from another sample of the same person, matched by shared clones. Recombination linked TRBV20-1 to TRBJ2-5, and 7 junctional nucleotides match TRBD2. The sample here was PBMCs from blood, taken 11 to 12 days after vaccination. The CDR3 is CSARGGDQETQYF. The base sequence is TGCAGTGCTAGGGGGGGGGATCAAGAGACCCAGTACTTC.